The 8 T cell receptor beta chains reported below all come from one sample, sequenced in a study of T-cell reconstitution after alpha-beta-depleted transplantation in children (dated by TCRdb to the mid-2010s). The library relied on PCR. This sample was sequenced with an Illumina HiSeq 2500. TCR library preparation used molecular barcoding, with unique molecular identifiers applied to normalize quantification of the TCRbeta repertoire. TCRdb reran the public reads through fastp at Q25 and MiXCR, keeping productive beta chains. Identical CDR3 proteins give one entry, which carries the most common genes and DNA. Recorded for this sample are about 690,000 distinct CDR3 sequences; approximately 17% of them occurred a single time. The top ten clones comprise under 1.2% of the sample. This specimen consisted of PBMCs from the stem cell graft donor, obtained from the stem cell graft. The receptor set was obtained from a human donor who donated a stem cell graft to a child with acute myeloid leukemia.

This clonotype was recorded at least ten times. The CDR3 DNA follows: TGTGCCATCAGTGAAGAGAGGGGACCGCCCACTGAAGCTTTCTTT. Its translation: CAISEERGPPTEAFF. The V and J genes are TRBV10-3 and TRBJ1-1; a weak D match, TRBD1 (5 bases). Trimming stripped 3 bases from V and 4 bases from J, with 15 bases between. Germline CDR1 and CDR2: ENHRY and SYGVKD. The CDR3 extends over 15 amino acids.

The rearrangement joins TRBV6-5 to TRBJ2-2; 7 nucleotides agree with TRBD1. Germline CDR1 and CDR2: MNHEY and SVGAGI. This CDR3 is built from 16 residues. The V and J ends lost 2 bases and 7 bases, in that order; junction bases with no gene match: 10. For the CDR3, the DNA is TGTGCCAGCAGTTACGGGCAGGGGGATATAGACGGGGAGCTGTTTTTT. Translation: CASSYGQGDIDGELFF.

This clonotype was seen at least ten times. The rearrangement uses TRBV20-1 and TRBJ2-3; TRBD2 matches 8 bases. This CDR3 comprises 16 residues. CDR1 DFQATT and CDR2 SNEGSKA come from the germline V gene (reference sequence). V lost 0 bases to trimming and J lost 2 bases; unmatched junction nucleotides: 7. CDR3 bases: TGCAGTGCTAGAGATTGGGCGGGGGGCCTCACAGATACGCAGTATTTT. The encoded protein is CSARDWAGGLTDTQYF.

The V and J genes are TRBV7-2 and TRBJ1-2; TRBD1 aligns across 10 bases. With 4 bases clipped from V and 3 bases from J, the junction kept 5 bases outside the gene matches. The CDR3 contains 15 residues. CDR1 and CDR2 (germline): SGHTA, FQGNSA. CDR3 amino acids: CASSSRTGGDYGYTF. DNA of the CDR3: TGTGCCAGCAGCTCACGGACAGGGGGGGACTATGGCTACACCTTC.

This clonotype has just a few counts. The chain employs TRBV9 and TRBJ1-2, with D possibly being TRBD1 (5 bases). V lost 0 bases to trimming and J lost 3 bases, with 15 bases between them. Germline loops: CDR1 SGDLS, CDR2 YYNGEE. The CDR3 totals 16 residues. DNA for the CDR3: TGTGCCAGCAGCGTAGCTGCCAGGGTATACGACTATGGCTACACCTTC. Its translation: CASSVAARVYDYGYTF. The variable domain in full, with the rest retrieved from reference TRBV9 and TRBJ1-2, is DSGVTQTPKHLITATGQRVTLRCSPRSGDLSVYWYQQSLDQGLQFLIQYYNGEERAKGNILERFSAQQFPDLHSELNLSSLELGDSALYFCASSVAARVYDYGYTFGSGTRLTVV.

The chain couples TRBV7-9 to TRBJ2-7, with unresolved D. The CDR3 extends over 14 amino acids. With 1 base removed from V and 3 bases from J, the gap between germline ends came to 10 bases. The germline CDR1 and CDR2 sequences are SEHNR and FQNEAQ (reference sequence). In DNA, the CDR3 is TGTGCCAGCAGCTTAGGGACCGCAGTCTACGAGCAGTACTTC. It codes for CASSLGTAVYEQYF.

The gene calls are TRBV2 and TRBJ2-7; weak D call: TRBD2 (6 bases). V was pared by 4 bases and J by 2 bases, with 12 bases between. The length of the CDR3 is 14 residues. Per germline, CDR1 SNHLY and CDR2 FYNNEI. The CDR3 coding sequence is TGTGCCAGCAGTGGCCGGGACTGGACCTACGAGCAGTACGTC. As protein: CASSGRDWTYEQYV.

This clonotype appeared many times. V and J are TRBV7-2 and TRBJ1-1; a weak D match, TRBD1 (6 bases). V lost 3 bases and J lost 1, with 9 bases in between. The length of the CDR3 is 14 residues. Germline loops: CDR1 SGHTA, CDR2 FQGNSA. The CDR3: CASSFGGANTEAFF. The CDR3 coding sequence is TGTGCCAGCAGCTTTGGGGGCGCGAACACTGAAGCTTTCTTT.